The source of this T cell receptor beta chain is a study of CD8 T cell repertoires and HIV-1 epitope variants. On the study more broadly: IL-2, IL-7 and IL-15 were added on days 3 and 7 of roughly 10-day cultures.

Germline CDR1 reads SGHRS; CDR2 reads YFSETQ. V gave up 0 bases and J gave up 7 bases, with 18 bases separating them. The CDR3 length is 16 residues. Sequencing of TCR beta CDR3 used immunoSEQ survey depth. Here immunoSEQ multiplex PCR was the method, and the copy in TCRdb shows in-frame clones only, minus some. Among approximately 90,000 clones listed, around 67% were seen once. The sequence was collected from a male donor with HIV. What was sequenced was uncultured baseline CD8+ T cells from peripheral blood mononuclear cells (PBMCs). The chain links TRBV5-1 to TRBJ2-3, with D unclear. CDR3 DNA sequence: TGCGCCAGCAGCTTGGTCTCGACACAATTTGGAAATACGCAGTATTTT. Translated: CASSLVSTQFGNTQYF.